This entry features one T cell receptor beta chain sequence. The antigen is unknown. Trimming took off 2 bases at V and 1 base at J, with 8 bases between the two ends. Germline lookup yields CDR1 SNHLY and CDR2 FYNNEI. This CDR3 has 14 residues. The source of the sample is a study of T cell clones after liver transplantation. Generated by immunoSEQ multiplex PCR, the TCRdb table keeps only in-frame clones and is missing some. The sample lists over 50,000 clones, approximately 84% occurring once. Study results and limitations: Small, mixed patient groups and varying post-transplant times limit these conclusions. Post-transplant, graft-donor-reactive CD4 TCRbeta sequences in blood dropped significantly in most of the 8 subjects.

The sequence derives from a human donor who received a liver transplant. The chain links TRBV2 to TRBJ1-1; tentative D call: TRBD1 (5 bases). This sample comprised CD4+ T cells from blood, obtained before liver transplant. CDR3: CASSEQGKNTEAFF. The CDR3 nucleotides are TGTGCCAGCAGTGAACAGGGTAAGAACACTGAAGCTTTCTTT.